A single sample is the source of the 31 T cell receptor beta chains below, sequenced in a study of Ad26.COV2.S vaccination and SARS-CoV-2 variants. The assay was immunoSEQ multiplex PCR, and TCRdb's table has in-frame clones only and misses some. The data hold about 450,000 clones, with roughly nine tenths observed a single time. Treatment described: roughly 19 received Ad26.COV2.S at low or high dose, single or two shots; roughly five received placebo; per-sample allocation not given. The study sampled participants on day 63 after the first vaccine or placebo injection. The specimen comprised peripheral blood, sampled in a trial of Ad26.COV2.S vaccine versus placebo. The receptors were sampled from a person between 18 and 59 years old who received the Ad26.COV2.S COVID-19 vaccine or a placebo.

Here the CDR3 reads CASSQVSRAEETQYF. DNA for the CDR3: TGTGCCAGCAGCCAAGTAAGTCGAGCGGAAGAGACCCAGTACTTC. The chain has TRBV4-2 and TRBJ2-5; TRBD2 might be the D (5 bases). Per the germline V gene, CDR1 is LGHNA and CDR2 is YNFKEQ. This CDR3 spans 15 amino acids. Trimming stripped 1 base from V and 3 bases from J, with 12 bases between.

V and J are TRBV5-1 and TRBJ2-7, with 8 bases matching TRBD1. CDR1 and CDR2 from the germline V gene are SGHRS and YFSETQ. This CDR3 has 16 residues. Trimming at V came to 5 bases and at J to 3 bases, leaving 13 bases not matched to a gene. CDR3 DNA: TGCGCCAGCAGTCCTGGGTGGGACAGGTCGCTCTACGAGCAGTACTTC. It specifies CASSPGWDRSLYEQYF.

V and J are TRBV15 and TRBJ2-5; D might be TRBD2 (5 bases). This CDR3 is 14 amino acids long. V lost 3 bases, J lost 1 base, and 9 bases lay in between. CDR1 LNHNV and CDR2 YYDKDF come from the germline V gene (reference sequence). CDR3 amino acids: CATSSGSGQETQYF. In DNA, the CDR3 is TGTGCCACCAGCAGTGGCAGCGGCCAAGAGACCCAGTACTTC.

This sequence joins TRBV3-1 (or the pseudogene TRBV3-2) and TRBJ2-2; 8 positions match TRBD1. Trimming removed 4 bases from V and 5 bases from J; junction bases left unmatched: 9. The germline CDR1 and CDR2 sequences are LGHDT and YNNKEL (reference sequence). The CDR3 is 16 residues long. Here the CDR3 reads CASSPRGQGWTGELFF. CDR3 in DNA: TGTGCCAGCAGCCCCCGAGGACAGGGTTGGACCGGGGAGCTGTTTTTT.

J is TRBJ2-2 and V is TRBV6-2 or TRBV6-3, with TRBD1 identical over 10 bases. This CDR3 spans 16 amino acids. The V gene's germline CDR1 is MNHEY and CDR2 SVGEGT. The trim removed 6 bases at V and 5 bases at J, leaving 9 bases unmatched. CDR3 sequence (DNA): TGTGCCAGCAGCCCCGCACGGACAGGGGGGACCGGGGAGCTGTTTTTT. Residues: CASSPARTGGTGELFF.

The chain is built from TRBV7-3 and TRBJ2-3, with 10 bases aligning to TRBD2. Per germline, CDR1 SGHTA and CDR2 FQGTGA. After removal of 4 bases from V and 4 bases from J, the junction contained 2 bases not matched to a gene. The CDR3 has 14 residues. CDR3 protein: CASSSSGSPDTQYF. CDR3 sequence (DNA): TGTGCCAGCAGCTCTAGCGGGAGCCCAGATACGCAGTATTTT.

The chain uses TRBV21-1 and TRBJ2-7; TRBD2, the D gene given by the table, was not confirmed from the DNA. TRBV21-1 is termed a pseudogene. The CDR3 consists of 16 residues. CDR3 bases: TGTGCCAGCAGCCCCCAACTAGCGGGAGAAGCCTACGAGCAGTACGTC. It codes for CASSPQLAGEAYEQYV.

V and J are TRBV4-2 and TRBJ2-1; 12 bases align to TRBD2. Germline loops: CDR1 LGHNA, CDR2 YNFKEQ. V was pared by 1 base and J by 10 bases, with 14 bases of the junction left unmatched. The CDR3 spans 18 residues. CDR3 DNA: TGTGCCAGCAGCCAAGGCCCCGGGACTAGCGGGCCCATAGAGGAGCAGTTCTTC. This encodes CASSQGPGTSGPIEEQFF.

This chain connects TRBV27 to TRBJ2-2, with 13 bases aligning to TRBD2. The CDR3 totals 17 residues. From germline, CDR1 is MNHEY and CDR2 SMNVEV (reference sequence). Trimming at V came to 5 bases and at J to 1 base, leaving 4 bases not matched to a gene. CDR3 sequence (DNA): TGTGCCAGCAGTCGGTGGACTAGCGGGGGGAACACCGGGGAGCTGTTTTTT. Residues: CASSRWTSGGNTGELFF.

The CDR3 protein is CATRPGTGTGEQYF. For the CDR3, the DNA is TGTGCCACCCGTCCTGGGACAGGAACCGGCGAGCAGTACTTC. The V gene is TRBV15, the J gene TRBJ2-7, with TRBD1 matching over 8 bases. The CDR3 loop spans 14 amino acids. The trim removed 8 bases at V and 6 bases at J, leaving 12 bases unmatched. Germline CDR1 and CDR2: LNHNV and YYDKDF (reference sequence).

In its sample, this clone was seen once. The chain carries TRBV7-6 and TRBJ1-1; 9 nucleotides align to TRBD1. The junction had 13 bases not matched to a gene; V was cut back by 3 bases and J by 5 bases. CDR1 and CDR2 from the germline V gene are SGHVS and FNYEAQ. The CDR3 covers 17 residues. CDR3 in amino acids: CASSLRPLTGGWTEAFF. The CDR3 coding sequence is TGTGCCAGCAGCTTGAGGCCACTGACAGGGGGATGGACTGAAGCTTTCTTT.

In its sample, this clone was seen a few times. The chain couples TRBV28 to TRBJ1-1, with no clear D. From germline, CDR1 is MDHEN and CDR2 SYDVKM. The ends were cut back, 4 bases at V and 7 bases at J, with 7 bases in the middle. This CDR3 has 11 amino acids. This CDR3 is CASSSRNEAFF. CDR3 sequence (DNA): TGTGCCAGCAGTTCCCGGAATGAAGCTTTCTTT.

The chain couples TRBV6-6 to TRBJ2-2; no clear D. Germline V gene sequence: CDR1 MNHNY, CDR2 SVGAGI (reference sequence). The CDR3 length is 15 residues. Trimming shortened V by 1 base and J by 1 base, and 7 bases separated the two germline ends. CDR3 nucleotides: TGTGCCAGCAGTTACTACAGACGGAACACCGGGGAGCTGTTTTTT. Translated, it gives CASSYYRRNTGELFF.

The chain uses TRBV19 and TRBJ2-6, with TRBD1 identical over 8 bases. The V gene end was trimmed by 9 bases and the J gene end by 2 bases; junction bases not matched to a gene: 6. Germline V lookup: CDR1 LNHDA, CDR2 SQIVND (reference sequence). The CDR3 is 15 amino acids. DNA for the CDR3: TGTGCCAGCTGCAGGGGGCTCCCTGGGGCCAACGTCCTGACTTTC. It is translated as CASCRGLPGANVLTF.

This clone was detected only once. The V gene is TRBV3-1 (or the pseudogene TRBV3-2), the J gene TRBJ2-1; possible D gene TRBD1, 5 bases. The CDR3 consists of 15 residues. In germline, CDR1 is LGHDT, CDR2 YNNKEL (reference sequence). V lost 4 bases to trimming and J lost 9 bases, with 19 bases between them. The CDR3 spells CASSPSDPRASEQFF. In nucleotides, the CDR3 is TGTGCCAGCAGCCCAAGTGATCCCAGGGCCAGTGAGCAGTTCTTC.

This chain joins TRBV5-1 and TRBJ2-1, with 10 positions matching TRBD2. The ends lost 0 bases at V and 8 bases at J; junction bases unmatched: 14. From germline, CDR1 is SGHRS and CDR2 YFSETQ. The CDR3 runs to 18 residues. CDR3 amino acids: CASSLGLVRAGGSYEQFF. Written as DNA, the CDR3 is TGCGCCAGCAGCTTGGGGTTGGTGAGAGCGGGAGGGAGCTATGAGCAGTTCTTC.

The chain uses TRBV7-8 and TRBJ2-1, with D perhaps TRBD2 (5 bases). V was trimmed by 5 bases and J by 2 bases, leaving 13 bases between them. CDR3 length equals 15 residues. Germline values: CDR1 SGHVS, CDR2 FQNEAQ. The chain's CDR3 is CASSPEPGTYNEQFF. CDR3 DNA: TGTGCCAGCAGCCCCGAACCGGGGACCTACAATGAGCAGTTCTTC.

The V gene is TRBV6-5, the J gene TRBJ1-1; the D is unclear. The CDR3 has 11 residues. Germline loops: CDR1 MNHEY, CDR2 SVGAGI. Trimming cost V 8 bases and J 7 bases, with 11 bases left between them. CDR3 in DNA: TGTGCCAGCGTCACAACCATTGAAGCTTTCTTT. This translates into CASVTTIEAFF.

This chain joins TRBV15 and TRBJ1-4, with TRBD1 matching 8 bases. CDR3 length: 16 residues. The ends lost 2 bases at V and 8 bases at J; junction bases unmatched: 10. Germline values: CDR1 LNHNV, CDR2 YYDKDF (reference sequence). The CDR3 DNA follows: TGTGCCACCAGCAGACCACTGGACAGGGTGGGAGAAAAACTGTTTTTT. It is translated as CATSRPLDRVGEKLFF.

The rearrangement links TRBV19 to TRBJ1-3; unclear D gene. CDR3 length: 15 residues. CDR1 and CDR2 from the germline V gene are LNHDA and SQIVND (reference sequence). Trimming left V 6 bases short and J 0 bases short, with 12 bases between. CDR3 sequence reads: CASSQAAVSGNTIYF. The CDR3 nucleotides are TGTGCCAGTAGCCAGGCCGCGGTCTCTGGAAACACCATATATTTT.

The chain couples TRBV11-2 to TRBJ1-3; D gene uncertain. CDR1 and CDR2 (germline): SGHAT, FQNNGV. Trimming stripped 5 bases from V and 4 bases from J, with 12 bases between. This CDR3 is 14 amino acids long. The CDR3 DNA reads as TGTGCCAGCAGCCTAGGGTCTACGGGAAACACCATATATTTT. Translation: CASSLGSTGNTIYF.

CDR3 bases: TGTGCCAGCAGCTTAGCCCTACCACAGGGGGCATATAATTCACCCCTCCACTTT. Translating gives CASSLALPQGAYNSPLHF. The gene calls are TRBV13 and TRBJ1-6; TRBD1 matches 9 bases. V shed 1 base, J shed 4 bases, and the junction held 8 bases outside the gene matches. Germline CDR1 and CDR2: PRHDT and FYEKMQ (reference sequence). The CDR3 consists of 18 residues. Full variable domain (remainder filled in from reference TRBV13 and TRBJ1-6): AAGVIQSPRHLIKEKRETATLKCYPIPRHDTVYWYQQGPGQDPQFLISFYEKMQSDKGSIPDRFSAQQFSDYHSELNMSSLELGDSALYFCASSLALPQGAYNSPLHFGNGTRLTVT.

The gene calls are TRBV28 and TRBJ1-2, with D perhaps matching TRBD1 (5 bases). Germline loops: CDR1 MDHEN, CDR2 SYDVKM. The CDR3 length is 13 residues. V lost 3 bases and J lost 4, with 9 bases in between. As DNA, the CDR3 is TGTGCCAGCAGTTTGGGGGTTACCTATGGCTACACCTTC. Protein product: CASSLGVTYGYTF.

This chain connects TRBV20-1 to TRBJ2-1; the match to TRBD1 covers 8 bases. This CDR3 comprises 15 residues. V shed 3 bases and J 8 bases; nucleotides not matched to a gene: 12. Germline V lookup: CDR1 DFQATT, CDR2 SNEGSKA (reference sequence). In nucleotides, the CDR3 is TGCAGTGCTAGTTCGGCAGGGGGCTTCGGGGATGAGCAGTTCTTC. This gives the protein CSASSAGGFGDEQFF.

The V and J genes are TRBV7-8 and TRBJ2-5; D unclear. The CDR3 is 14 amino acids. Germline-derived CDR1 and CDR2 are SGHVS and FQNEAQ. V lost 5 bases and J 2 bases, leaving 12 bases between the germline ends. Written as DNA, the CDR3 is TGTGCCAGCAGCCGTATTGGGGTTCAAGAGACCCAGTACTTC. As protein: CASSRIGVQETQYF.

J is TRBJ2-7 and V is TRBV11-2, with D possibly being TRBD2 (5 bases). The CDR3 has 13 residues. Per germline, CDR1 SGHAT and CDR2 FQNNGV. The V gene lost 0 bases and the J gene lost 6 bases, with 9 bases spanning the gap. The CDR3 coding sequence is TGTGCCAGCAGCTTAGATTTAGCGTCCGAGCAGTACGTC. It specifies CASSLDLASEQYV.

The chain employs TRBV3-1 (or the pseudogene TRBV3-2) and TRBJ2-1, with D possibly matching TRBD2 (5 bases). The CDR3 has 18 residues. Germline CDR1 LGHDT, CDR2 YNNKEL (reference sequence). Trimming left V 1 base short and J 4 bases short, with 20 bases between. The DNA for the CDR3 is TGTGCCAGCAGCCAAGCTAGAGGGTCCTCATTCATGTACAATGAGCAGTTCTTC. Its protein product is CASSQARGSSFMYNEQFF.

The chain has TRBV28 and TRBJ1-2, with TRBD1 matching 10 bases. CDR1 and CDR2 from the germline V gene are MDHEN and SYDVKM. The CDR3 runs 16 residues. V lost 3 bases to trimming and J lost 7 bases; unmatched junction nucleotides: 11. The CDR3 bases are TGTGCCAGCAGTTTGGTTGGTCGGGACAGGGGTCGTGGCTACACCTTC. It specifies CASSLVGRDRGRGYTF.

This sequence joins TRBV27 and TRBJ2-2; 7 bases agree with TRBD2. V was pared by 5 bases and J by 3 bases, with 12 bases of the junction left unmatched. The CDR3 covers 17 residues. Germline V gene lookup returns CDR1 MNHEY and CDR2 SMNVEV (reference sequence). The CDR3 DNA reads as TGTGCCAGCAGTCCTTCTCTCTGGACTAGACACACCGGGGAGCTGTTTTTT. It codes for CASSPSLWTRHTGELFF.

The chain employs TRBV10-3 and TRBJ1-2, with no clear D. This CDR3 comprises 13 residues. Trimming removed 1 base from V and 4 bases from J, with 7 bases in between. CDR1 and CDR2 (germline): ENHRY, SYGVKD. The CDR3 region has the DNA TGTGCCATCAGTGAGTACCGGAGCTATGGCTACACCTTC. Translating gives CAISEYRSYGYTF.

The chain employs TRBV5-6 and TRBJ2-7; D possibly corresponds to TRBD1 (6 bases). V was shortened by 4 bases and J by 0 bases, with 8 bases between the two germline ends. CDR3 size: 13 residues. Per the germline V gene, CDR1 is SGHDT and CDR2 is YYEEEE. CDR3 nucleotides: TGTGCCAGCAGCCGGACAGTCTCCTACGAGCAGTACTTC. Protein sequence: CASSRTVSYEQYF.